Following are 9 T cell receptor beta chains from one sample sequenced in a study of blood T cell repertoires in COVID-19. Sequencing was performed with immunoSEQ multiplex PCR; in TCRdb, only in-frame clones are kept and a portion is missing. The table records 300,000 or so clones, approximately 87% of them present only once. Sequencing was done on a sample of peripheral blood. All receptors come from a woman aged 25 to 39 with COVID-19, enrolled during active disease.

This clone came up a few times. J is TRBJ2-7 and V is TRBV6-2 or TRBV6-3; the match to TRBD1 covers 7 bases. V gave up 5 bases and J gave up 4 bases; unmatched junction bases: 8. CDR3 length: 14 amino acids. Germline CDR1 is MNHEY and CDR2 is SVGEGT. The CDR3 protein is CASSPMGQPYEQYF. The DNA of the CDR3 is TGTGCCAGCAGTCCCATGGGACAGCCATACGAGCAGTACTTC.

V is TRBV13 and J is TRBJ1-2, with TRBD1 matching over 9 bases. The CDR3 is made up of 14 amino acids. Germline values: CDR1 PRHDT, CDR2 FYEKMQ (reference sequence). The V segment lost 6 bases and the J segment 2 bases; nucleotides outside the gene matches: 4. The CDR3 nucleotides are TGTGCCAGCAGACCCGGACAGGGGAACTATGGCTACACCTTC. Residues: CASRPGQGNYGYTF.

This chain links TRBV4-2 with TRBJ2-7; D remains ambiguous. Germline V gene lookup returns CDR1 LGHNA and CDR2 YNFKEQ. V was cut by 0 bases and J by 0 bases, with 12 bases left in between. This CDR3 spans 16 amino acids. DNA of the CDR3: TGTGCCAGCAGCCAAGATGCAGGTACCACCTCCTACGAGCAGTACTTC. Protein: CASSQDAGTTSYEQYF.

This chain uses TRBV5-8 with TRBJ1-5; TRBD1 might be the D (6 bases). Germline V gives CDR1 SGHTS, CDR2 YDEGEE. V lost 0 bases, J lost 1 base, and 17 bases lay in between. CDR3 length equals 18 residues. The DNA of the CDR3 is TGTGCCAGCAGCTTGGTGGCAGGGGCCCTCGCGAGCAATCAGCCCCAGCATTTT. This codes for CASSLVAGALASNQPQHF.

The chain carries TRBV27 and TRBJ2-7; a weak D match, TRBD2 (5 bases). The germline V gene has CDR1 MNHEY and CDR2 SMNVEV (reference sequence). V was pared by 4 bases and J by 0 bases, with 10 bases between. This CDR3 is built from 14 residues. CDR3 sequence (DNA): TGTGCCAGCAGTTACGGGGTTGACTCCTACGAGCAGTACTTC. This encodes CASSYGVDSYEQYF.

This sequence joins TRBV5-1 and TRBJ2-2, with 10 bases that match TRBD2. The CDR3 runs to 18 residues. Unmatched junction bases numbered 10, after V lost 0 bases and J lost 5 bases. In germline, CDR1 is SGHRS, CDR2 YFSETQ. This CDR3 reads CASSLVPSGRMRTGELFF. As DNA, the CDR3 is TGCGCCAGCAGCTTGGTTCCTAGCGGGAGAATGAGAACCGGGGAGCTGTTTTTT.

The chain joins TRBV5-4 to TRBJ2-5; TRBD2 matches 8 bases. Germline CDR1 reads SGHNT; CDR2 reads YYREEE (reference sequence). J was trimmed by 5 bases and V by 0 bases; bases with no gene match: 6. This CDR3 is built from 15 residues. The CDR3 DNA is TGTGCCAGCAGCTTGGTGGCGGGAGGAGGGGAGACCCAGTACTTC. Translation: CASSLVAGGGETQYF.

This chain joins TRBV6-1 and TRBJ1-1, with unresolved D. CDR1 and CDR2 (germline): MNHNS, SASEGT. The CDR3 contains 15 residues. Trimming left V 2 bases short and J 4 bases short, with 14 bases between. The CDR3 bases are TGTGCCAGCAGTGAATTTCCGGGGTTGGCCACTGAAGCTTTCTTT. Amino acids: CASSEFPGLATEAFF.

The gene calls are TRBV6-5 and TRBJ2-1, with D tentatively TRBD2 (7 bases). CDR1 is MNHEY, CDR2 SVGAGI, per germline. V was cut by 7 bases and J by 6 bases, with 16 bases left in between. CDR3 length: 14 amino acids. DNA of the CDR3: TGTGCCAGCAAAGGGACGGGGGGCAGCAATGAGCAGTTCTTC. It specifies CASKGTGGSNEQFF.